This T cell receptor beta chain was identified in a study of blood T cell repertoires in COVID-19. The overall study: Spain, Italy and the United States supplied samples that represented acute and convalescent COVID-19.

V trimming: 7 bases; J trimming: 7 bases; junction bases outside the gene matches: 18. Germline-derived CDR1 and CDR2 are SGHAT and FQNNGV. This CDR3 comprises 17 residues. How the authors handled the data: Amplifying reference gene primers gave estimates of nucleated cell counts. Repertoires were generated with immunoSEQ multiplex PCR, while TCRdb's copy carries only in-frame clones and drops some. That table gives V, J and clone size, and the DNA gave D and trimming. The data show more than 95,000 clones, roughly 69% seen once. The sample was peripheral blood. This chain links TRBV11-2 with TRBJ2-7; 11 nucleotides agree with TRBD2. The receptor's source is a woman in her 70s with acute or convalescent COVID-19. CDR3 loop: CASTAGTRLAGHQEQYF. CDR3 DNA: TGTGCCAGCACCGCAGGAACCCGACTAGCGGGGCACCAAGAGCAGTACTTC.